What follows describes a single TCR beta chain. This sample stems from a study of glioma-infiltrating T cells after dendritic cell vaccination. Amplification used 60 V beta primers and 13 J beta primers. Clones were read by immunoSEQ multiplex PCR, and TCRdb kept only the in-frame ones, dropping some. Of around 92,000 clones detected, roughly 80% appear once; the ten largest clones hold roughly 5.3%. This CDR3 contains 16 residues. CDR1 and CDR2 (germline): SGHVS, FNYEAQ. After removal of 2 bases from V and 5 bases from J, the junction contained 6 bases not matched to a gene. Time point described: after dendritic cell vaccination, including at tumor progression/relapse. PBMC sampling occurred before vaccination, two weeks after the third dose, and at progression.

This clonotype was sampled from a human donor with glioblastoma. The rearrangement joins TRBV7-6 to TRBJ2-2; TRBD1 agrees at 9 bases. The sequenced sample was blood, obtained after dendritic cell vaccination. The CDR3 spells CASSLRDRAGTGELFF. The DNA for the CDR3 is TGTGCCAGCAGCTTAAGGGACAGGGCAGGTACCGGGGAGCTGTTTTTT.